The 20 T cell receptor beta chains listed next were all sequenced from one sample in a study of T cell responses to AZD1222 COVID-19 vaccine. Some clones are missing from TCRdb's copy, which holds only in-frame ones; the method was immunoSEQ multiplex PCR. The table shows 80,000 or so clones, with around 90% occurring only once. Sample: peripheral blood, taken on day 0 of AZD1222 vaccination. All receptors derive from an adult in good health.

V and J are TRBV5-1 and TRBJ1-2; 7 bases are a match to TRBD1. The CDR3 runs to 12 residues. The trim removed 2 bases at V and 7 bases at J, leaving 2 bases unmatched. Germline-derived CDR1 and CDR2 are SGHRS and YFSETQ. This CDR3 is CASSLNRGGYTF. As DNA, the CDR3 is TGCGCCAGCAGCTTAAACAGGGGTGGCTACACCTTC.

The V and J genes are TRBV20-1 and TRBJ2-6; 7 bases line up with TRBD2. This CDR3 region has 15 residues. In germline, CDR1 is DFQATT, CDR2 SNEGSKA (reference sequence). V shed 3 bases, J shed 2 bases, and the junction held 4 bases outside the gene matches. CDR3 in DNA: TGCAGTGCTAGTAGCGGGCAGACTGGGGCCAACGTCCTGACTTTC. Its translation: CSASSGQTGANVLTF.

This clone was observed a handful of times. CDR3 amino acids: CASSAEDTEAFF. The CDR3 DNA reads TGTGCCAGCAGCGCCGAGGACACTGAAGCTTTCTTT. This sequence joins TRBV9 and TRBJ1-1, with D unclear. This CDR3 has 12 amino acids. Germline V gives CDR1 SGDLS, CDR2 YYNGEE. Trimming stripped 3 bases from V and 3 bases from J, with 6 bases between.

In DNA form, the CDR3 reads TGTGCCAGCAGCATAAATCGAGGGTACGAGCAGTTCTTC. Translated: CASSINRGYEQFF. The chain carries TRBV3-1 (or the pseudogene TRBV3-2) and TRBJ2-1; possible D gene TRBD2, 5 bases. Trimming stripped 5 bases from V and 10 bases from J, with 15 bases between. Germline-derived CDR1 and CDR2 are LGHDT and YNNKEL (reference sequence). The CDR3 runs to 13 residues.

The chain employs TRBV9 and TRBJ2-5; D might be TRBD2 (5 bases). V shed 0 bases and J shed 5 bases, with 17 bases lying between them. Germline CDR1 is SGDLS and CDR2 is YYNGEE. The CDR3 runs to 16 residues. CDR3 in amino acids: CASSVALLAGPETQYF. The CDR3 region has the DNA TGTGCCAGCAGCGTAGCTTTGTTGGCGGGTCCGGAGACCCAGTACTTC.

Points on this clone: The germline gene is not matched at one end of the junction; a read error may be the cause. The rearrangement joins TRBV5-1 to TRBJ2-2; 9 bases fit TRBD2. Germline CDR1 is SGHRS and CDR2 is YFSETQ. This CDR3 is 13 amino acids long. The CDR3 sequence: CASTLAREGRPVF. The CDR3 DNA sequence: TGCGCCAGCACACTAGCGCGGGAGGGCCGCCCCGTTTTT.

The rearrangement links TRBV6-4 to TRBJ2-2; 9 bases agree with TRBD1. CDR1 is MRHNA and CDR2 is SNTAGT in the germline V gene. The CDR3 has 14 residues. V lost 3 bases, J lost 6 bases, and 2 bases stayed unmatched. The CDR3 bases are TGTGCCAGCAGTGAGACAGGGGGTGCCGGGGAGCTGTTTTTT. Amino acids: CASSETGGAGELFF.

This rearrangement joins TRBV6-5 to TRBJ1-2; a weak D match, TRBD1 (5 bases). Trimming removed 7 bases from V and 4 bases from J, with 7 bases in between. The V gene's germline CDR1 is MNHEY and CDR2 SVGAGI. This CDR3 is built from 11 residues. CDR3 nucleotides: TGTGCCAGCACCGACAGCTATGGCTACACCTTC. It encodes CASTDSYGYTF.

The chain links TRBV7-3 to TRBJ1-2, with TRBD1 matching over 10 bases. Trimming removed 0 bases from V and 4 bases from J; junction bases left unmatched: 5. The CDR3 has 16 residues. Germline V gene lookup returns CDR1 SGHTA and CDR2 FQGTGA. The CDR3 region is CASSLTGTGASYGYTF. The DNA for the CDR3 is TGTGCCAGCAGCTTAACGGGGACAGGGGCTTCCTATGGCTACACCTTC.

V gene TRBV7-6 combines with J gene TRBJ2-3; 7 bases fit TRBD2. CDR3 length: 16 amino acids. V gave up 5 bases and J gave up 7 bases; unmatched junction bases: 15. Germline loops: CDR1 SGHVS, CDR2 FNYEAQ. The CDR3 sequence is CASSPTSAGDANTQYF. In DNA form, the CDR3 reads TGTGCCAGCAGCCCCACTTCGGCGGGGGACGCAAATACGCAGTATTTT. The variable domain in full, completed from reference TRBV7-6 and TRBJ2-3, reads GAGVSQSPRYKVTKRGQDVALRCDPISGHVSLYWYRQALGQGPEFLTYFNYEAQQDKSGLPNDRFSAERPEGSISTLTIQRTEQRDSAMYRCASSPTSAGDANTQYFGPGTRLTVL.

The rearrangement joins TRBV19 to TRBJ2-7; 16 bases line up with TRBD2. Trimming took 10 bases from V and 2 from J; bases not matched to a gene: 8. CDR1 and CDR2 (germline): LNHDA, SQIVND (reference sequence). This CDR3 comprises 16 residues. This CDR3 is CATRPGLAGGPYEQYF. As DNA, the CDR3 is TGTGCCACTAGACCGGGACTAGCGGGAGGGCCCTACGAGCAGTACTTC.

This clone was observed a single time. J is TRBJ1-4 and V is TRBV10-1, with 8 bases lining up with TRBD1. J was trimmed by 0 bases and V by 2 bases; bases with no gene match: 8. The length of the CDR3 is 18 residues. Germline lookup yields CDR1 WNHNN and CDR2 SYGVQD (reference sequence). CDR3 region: CASSEPGGGESTNEKLFF. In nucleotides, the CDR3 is TGCGCCAGCAGTGAGCCAGGGGGCGGGGAGTCAACTAATGAAAAACTGTTTTTT.

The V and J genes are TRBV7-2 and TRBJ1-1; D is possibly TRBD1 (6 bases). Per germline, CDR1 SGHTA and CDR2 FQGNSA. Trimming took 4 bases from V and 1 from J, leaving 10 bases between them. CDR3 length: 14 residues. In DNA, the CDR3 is TGTGCCAGCAGCTCACAGGGAGGGAACACTGAAGCTTTCTTT. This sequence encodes CASSSQGGNTEAFF.

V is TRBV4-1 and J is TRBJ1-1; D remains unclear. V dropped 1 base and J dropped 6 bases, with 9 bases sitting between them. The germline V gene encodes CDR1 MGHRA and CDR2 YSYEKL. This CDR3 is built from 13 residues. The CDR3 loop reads CASSQVGVPEAFF. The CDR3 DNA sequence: TGCGCCAGCAGCCAAGTGGGAGTCCCTGAAGCTTTCTTT.

The CDR3 DNA reads as TGTGCTAGTGGTTTGGTACTGGGCGGGGGGTCTGGCAATGAGCAGTTCTTC. Translation gives CASGLVLGGGSGNEQFF. The chain has TRBV12-5 and TRBJ2-1; TRBD2 aligns across 8 bases. In germline, CDR1 is LGHNT, CDR2 FRNRAP. The CDR3 totals 17 residues. V lost 0 bases, J lost 6 bases, and 10 bases stayed unmatched.

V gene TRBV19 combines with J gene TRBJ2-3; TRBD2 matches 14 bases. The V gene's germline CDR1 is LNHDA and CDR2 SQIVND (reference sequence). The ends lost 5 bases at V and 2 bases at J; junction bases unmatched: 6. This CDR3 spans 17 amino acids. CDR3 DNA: TGTGCCAGTAGTCGCCGACTAGCGGGAGGGCCCACAGATACGCAGTATTTT. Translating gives CASSRRLAGGPTDTQYF.

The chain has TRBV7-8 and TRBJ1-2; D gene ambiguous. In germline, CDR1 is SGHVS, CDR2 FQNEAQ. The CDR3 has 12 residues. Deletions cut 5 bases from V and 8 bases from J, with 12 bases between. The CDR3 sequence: CASSPEFGGYTF. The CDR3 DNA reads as TGTGCCAGCAGCCCAGAGTTTGGAGGCTACACCTTC.

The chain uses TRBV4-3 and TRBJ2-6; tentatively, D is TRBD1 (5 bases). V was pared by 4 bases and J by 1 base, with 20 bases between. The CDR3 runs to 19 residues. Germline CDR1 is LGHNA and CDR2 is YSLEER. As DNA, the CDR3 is TGCGCCAGCAGCCTTTTAACCAGGGTTTCCCTTTCTGGGGCCAACGTCCTGACTTTC. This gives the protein CASSLLTRVSLSGANVLTF.

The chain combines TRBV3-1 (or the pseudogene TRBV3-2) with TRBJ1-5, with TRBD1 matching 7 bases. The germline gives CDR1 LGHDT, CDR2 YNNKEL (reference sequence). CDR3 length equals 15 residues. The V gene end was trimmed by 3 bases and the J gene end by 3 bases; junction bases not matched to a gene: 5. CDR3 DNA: TGTGCCAGCAGCCAGGGACAGTCGCCCAATCAGCCCCAGCATTTT. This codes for CASSQGQSPNQPQHF.

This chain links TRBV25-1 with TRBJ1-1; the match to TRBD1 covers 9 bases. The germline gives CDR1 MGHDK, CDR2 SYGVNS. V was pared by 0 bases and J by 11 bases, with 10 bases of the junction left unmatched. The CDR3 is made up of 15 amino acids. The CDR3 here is CASSEYSAGDREAFF. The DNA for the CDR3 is TGTGCCAGCAGTGAATATTCTGCTGGGGACAGGGAGGCTTTCTTT.